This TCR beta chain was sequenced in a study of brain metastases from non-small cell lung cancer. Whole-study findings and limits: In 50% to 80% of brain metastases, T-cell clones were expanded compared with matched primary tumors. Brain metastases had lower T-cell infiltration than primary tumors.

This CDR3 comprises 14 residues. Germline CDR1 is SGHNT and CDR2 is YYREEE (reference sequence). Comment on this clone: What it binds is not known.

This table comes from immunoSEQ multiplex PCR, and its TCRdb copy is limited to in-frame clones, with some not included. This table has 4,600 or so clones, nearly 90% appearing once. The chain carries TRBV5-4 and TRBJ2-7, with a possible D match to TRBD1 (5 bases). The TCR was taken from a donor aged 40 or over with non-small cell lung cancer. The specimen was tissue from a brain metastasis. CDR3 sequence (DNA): TGTGCTACCCTACTAACGACAGACTCCTACGAGCAGTACTTC. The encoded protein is CATLLTTDSYEQYF.